This T cell receptor beta chain was recovered during a study of shared clonotypes between healthy human individuals. In the study overall: Per donor, CD8 memory used one plate, CD8 naive used two, CD4 memory used three and CD4 naive used three. Study outcomes and limitations: A handful of donors showed sharing of 4.5% to 6% of naive CD4 clonotypes.

Concerning this clone itself: Its antigen is not known.

CD45RO-negative, CCR7-selected cells formed the naive CD8 fraction, which excluded terminally differentiated effector memory CD45RA+ cells. Generated by immunoSEQ multiplex PCR, the TCRdb table keeps only in-frame clones and is missing some. Here the sample spans around 1.9 million clones, under 95% being singletons. The CDR3 consists of 15 residues. Germline V gene data show CDR1 as MNHNS and CDR2 as SASEGT. J gave up 4 bases and V 6 bases, and 5 bases lay outside the gene matches. This sequence joins TRBV6-1 and TRBJ2-1, with TRBD2 identical over 11 bases. The origin of this receptor is a man between 18 and 35 years old in good health. Some clones in this sample may be carry-over from other donors' samples. The specimen sequenced was naive CD8+ T cells from PBMCs. The CDR3 loop reads CASSRLAGPYNEQFF. The CDR3 DNA sequence: TGTGCCAGCAGCAGACTAGCGGGACCGTACAATGAGCAGTTCTTC.